The 25 T cell receptor beta chains listed next were all sequenced from one sample in a study of shared clonotypes between healthy human individuals. Sequenced by immunoSEQ multiplex PCR; TCRdb stores in-frame clones only, minus some. The sample lists 600,000 or so clones, roughly 95% occurring once. Naive CD8 cells, CD45RO-negative and positively selected for CCR7, excluded terminally differentiated effector memory CD45RA+ cells. The sample was naive CD8+ T cells sorted from blood. The origin of the receptors is a woman in her twenties or thirties in good health.

The V call is TRBV4-1, the J call TRBJ2-1, with TRBD2 matching over 13 bases. CDR1 and CDR2 from the germline V gene are MGHRA and YSYEKL. The CDR3 loop spans 17 amino acids. J gave up 8 bases and V 0 bases, and 7 bases lay outside the gene matches. CDR3 protein: CASSQEGGLAGADEQFF. In DNA form, the CDR3 reads TGCGCCAGCAGCCAAGAAGGAGGACTAGCGGGAGCCGATGAGCAGTTCTTC.

Notes on this clone: Other DNA sequences from this sample encode an identical CDR3 as well. The rearrangement uses TRBV4-1 and TRBJ1-5; the D is unclear. The CDR3 totals 15 residues. Germline CDR1 MGHRA, CDR2 YSYEKL. Trimming cost V 0 bases and J 1 base, with 7 bases left between them. The CDR3 DNA is TGCGCCAGCAGCCAAGAAAGGATCAGCAATCAGCCCCAGCATTTT. It specifies CASSQERISNQPQHF.

The CDR3 nucleotides read TGTGCCAGTAGTCCCGCACCTCAGGGGGTCTCGTACAATGAGCAGTTCTTC. It codes for CASSPAPQGVSYNEQFF. V is TRBV19 and J is TRBJ2-1; 7 positions agree with TRBD1. Germline loops: CDR1 LNHDA, CDR2 SQIVND (reference sequence). The CDR3 spans 17 residues. V lost 5 bases to trimming and J lost 4 bases; unmatched junction nucleotides: 14.

Worth noting for this clone: The junction does not match germline at one end; this may be a read error. CDR3 in DNA: TGTGCCACCAATGGACGGCCTAACTATGGCCACACCTTC. It encodes CATNGRPNYGHTF. The chain joins TRBV19 to TRBJ1-2, with D unclear. The CDR3 spans 13 residues. Germline assignment: CDR1 LNHDA and CDR2 SQIVND (reference sequence).

This clone has a single count. The chain has TRBV2 and TRBJ2-3; D might be TRBD1 (6 bases). The V and J ends lost 4 bases and 5 bases respectively, with 13 bases between them. Per the germline V gene, CDR1 is SNHLY and CDR2 is FYNNEI. The CDR3 length is 14 residues. The CDR3 sequence is CASSAVRGIDTQYF. DNA for the CDR3: TGTGCCAGCAGTGCGGTCAGGGGAATAGATACGCAGTATTTT.

V is TRBV28 and J is TRBJ2-5; 9 bases align to TRBD1. J gave up 3 bases and V 0 bases, and 2 bases lay outside the gene matches. The CDR3 contains 15 residues. CDR1 MDHEN and CDR2 SYDVKM come from the germline V gene. The CDR3 DNA follows: TGTGCCAGCAGTTTATGGCGGACAGGGGAAGAGACCCAGTACTTC. Translated, it gives CASSLWRTGEETQYF.

V and J are TRBV19 and TRBJ2-7, with a tentative D call TRBD1 (5 bases). The CDR3 is made up of 14 amino acids. V was trimmed by 9 bases and J by 6 bases, leaving 21 bases between them. CDR1 is LNHDA and CDR2 is SQIVND in the germline V gene (reference sequence). CDR3 protein: CASSGPTRAAEQYF. CDR3 DNA: TGTGCCAGCAGTGGGCCTACCAGGGCAGCCGAGCAGTACTTC.

This clone was observed a few times. J is TRBJ2-1 and V is TRBV30; D may be TRBD1 (6 bases). Germline V gene data show CDR1 as GTSNPN and CDR2 as SVGIG (reference sequence). Trimming took off 1 base at V and 9 bases at J, with 13 bases between the two ends. The CDR3 loop spans 13 amino acids. The CDR3, as DNA: TGTGCCTGGAGTGACACAGGGTCGGGTGAGCAGTTCTTC. It is translated as CAWSDTGSGEQFF.

This chain connects TRBV28 to TRBJ1-1; a weak D match, TRBD1 (6 bases). The CDR3 is made up of 14 amino acids. Trimming removed 7 bases from V and 2 bases from J, with 14 bases in between. CDR1 and CDR2 (germline): MDHEN, SYDVKM. The CDR3 sequence is CASTNRDRNTEAFF. DNA of the CDR3: TGTGCCAGCACTAACAGGGATCGAAACACTGAAGCTTTCTTT.

CDR3 bases: TGTGCCAGCAGCTTCGTCGCGGACGAGTGGTTCTTC. Translation gives CASSFVADEWFF. The chain combines TRBV5-4 with TRBJ2-1; D is unresolved. CDR3 length equals 12 residues. Per germline, CDR1 SGHNT and CDR2 YYREEE (reference sequence). V was clipped by 2 bases and J by 15 bases, with 15 bases between them.

V and J are TRBV2 and TRBJ2-1; D is ambiguous. V was clipped by 10 bases and J by 0 bases, with 10 bases between them. CDR3 length: 13 residues. CDR1 SNHLY and CDR2 FYNNEI come from the germline V gene. This CDR3 reads CAISSSSYNEQFF. The CDR3 DNA reads TGTGCCATAAGTTCGAGCTCCTACAATGAGCAGTTCTTC. Drawing the rest from reference TRBV2 and TRBJ2-1, the complete variable domain is EPEVTQTPSHQVTQMGQEVILRCVPISNHLYFYWYRQILGQKVEFLVSFYNNEISEKSEIFDDQFSVERPDGSNFTLKIRSTKLEDSAMYFCAISSSSYNEQFFGPGTRLTVL.

The chain joins TRBV7-9 to TRBJ2-7; weak D call: TRBD2 (6 bases). Trimming took off 7 bases at V and 4 bases at J, with 11 bases between the two ends. This CDR3 contains 12 residues. Germline lookup yields CDR1 SEHNR and CDR2 FQNEAQ (reference sequence). The CDR3 nucleotides read TGTGCCAGCACTGGAGGGTTGTACGAGCAGTACTTC. Amino acids: CASTGGLYEQYF.

This clone has only one observation. This chain uses TRBV19 with TRBJ2-7; maybe TRBD2 (5 bases). CDR3 size: 12 residues. The V and J ends lost 10 bases and 3 bases respectively, with 13 bases between them. Germline V lookup: CDR1 LNHDA, CDR2 SQIVND (reference sequence). The DNA for the CDR3 is TGTGCCACCGTCGGGGTCGGCTACGAGCAGTACTTC. Translation: CATVGVGYEQYF.

V usage is TRBV5-4 and J usage is TRBJ2-1, with a tentative D call TRBD1 (5 bases). The CDR3 has 16 amino acids. The germline gives CDR1 SGHNT, CDR2 YYREEE (reference sequence). Between the trimmed V and J ends, which lost 4 bases and 9 bases, there was a span of 23 bases. CDR3 nucleotide sequence: TGTGCCAGCAGCGCTGAAGGGGCCGCCCTGGTGATTGAGCAGTTCTTC. Its translation: CASSAEGAALVIEQFF.

CDR3 in amino acids: CATSDGAYNEQFF. The CDR3 DNA sequence: TGTGCCACCAGCGACGGGGCGTACAATGAGCAGTTCTTC. The chain employs TRBV15 and TRBJ2-1, with D possibly being TRBD1 or TRBD2 (5 bases each). This CDR3 has 13 residues. The germline V and J ends were trimmed by 5 bases and 4 bases, with 9 bases remaining between them. Germline CDR1 reads LNHNV; CDR2 reads YYDKDF (reference sequence).

V gene TRBV15 combines with J gene TRBJ1-4, with D maybe TRBD1 (6 bases). The CDR3 length is 17 residues. Germline assignment: CDR1 LNHNV and CDR2 YYDKDF (reference sequence). With 0 bases removed from V and 8 bases from J, the gap between germline ends came to 19 bases. CDR3 in amino acids: CATSRDARGQVREKLFF. The CDR3 DNA reads as TGTGCCACCAGCAGAGATGCCAGGGGACAAGTAAGAGAAAAACTGTTTTTT.

V gene TRBV5-1 combines with J gene TRBJ2-1; TRBD1 matches at 8 bases. This CDR3 spans 13 amino acids. The V segment lost 3 bases and the J segment 13 bases; nucleotides outside the gene matches: 9. The germline gives CDR1 SGHRS, CDR2 YFSETQ. CDR3 in DNA: TGCGCCAGCAGCTCGTCAATTGGACAGGGCCAGTTCTTC. It translates to CASSSSIGQGQFF.

This chain joins TRBV5-6 and TRBJ1-2; 7 nucleotides match TRBD1. The CDR3 is made up of 14 amino acids. V dropped 4 bases and J dropped 0; count of bases not matched to a gene: 3. Germline assignment: CDR1 SGHDT and CDR2 YYEEEE. CDR3 nucleotides: TGTGCCAGCAGCCCCGGACAGGCTAACTATGGCTACACCTTC. Translated, it gives CASSPGQANYGYTF.

J is TRBJ2-7 and V is TRBV7-8, with 8 bases fitting TRBD1. The CDR3 extends over 17 amino acids. Per the germline V gene, CDR1 is SGHVS and CDR2 is FQNEAQ. Trimming at V came to 1 base and at J to 0 bases, leaving 8 bases not matched to a gene. This CDR3 reads CASSLVKDRADSYEQYF. DNA of the CDR3: TGTGCCAGCAGCTTAGTGAAGGACAGGGCGGACTCCTACGAGCAGTACTTC.

The rearrangement joins TRBV2 to TRBJ1-2; 7 bases are shared with TRBD1. CDR1 SNHLY and CDR2 FYNNEI come from the germline V gene. The CDR3 length is 11 residues. V lost 6 bases and J lost 10; bases outside the gene matches: 5. CDR3 DNA: TGTGCCAGCAGCGACAGGGAGGTCTACACCTTC. This sequence encodes CASSDREVYTF.

The CDR3 sequence: CASRGTASTNEKLFF. The CDR3 region has the DNA TGTGCCAGCAGGGGGACAGCCTCAACTAATGAAAAACTGTTTTTT. The chain links TRBV11-2 to TRBJ1-4, with 7 bases aligning to TRBD1. The CDR3 length is 15 residues. Germline V gene sequence: CDR1 SGHAT, CDR2 FQNNGV. V lost 6 bases, J lost 0 bases, and 4 bases stayed unmatched. Supplemented by reference TRBV11-2 and TRBJ1-4, the full variable domain reads EAGVAQSPRYKIIEKRQSVAFWCNPISGHATLYWYQQILGQGPKLLIQFQNNGVVDDSQLPKDRFSAERLKGVDSTLKIQPAKLEDSAVYLCASRGTASTNEKLFFGSGTQLSVL.

This clone was counted once. The CDR3 sequence: CASSFLVNYEQYF. The DNA of the CDR3 is TGTGCCAGCAGTTTTTTAGTGAACTACGAGCAGTACTTC. The chain recombines TRBV28 with TRBJ2-7; no clear D gene. Germline CDR1 MDHEN, CDR2 SYDVKM. The V and J ends lost 3 bases and 3 bases respectively, with 9 bases between them. The CDR3 consists of 13 residues.

The genes are TRBV6-6 and TRBJ2-1; D gene unclear. This CDR3 is 15 amino acids long. Germline V gene sequence: CDR1 MNHNY, CDR2 SVGAGI (reference sequence). Trimming took off 6 bases at V and 0 bases at J, with 12 bases between the two ends. This chain's CDR3 is CASSPSLSSYNEQFF. DNA of the CDR3: TGTGCCAGCAGCCCGTCTTTGAGCTCCTACAATGAGCAGTTCTTC.

V is TRBV5-4 and J is TRBJ2-7; perhaps TRBD2 as D (5 bases). V was trimmed by 3 bases and J by 4 bases, leaving 20 bases between them. The CDR3 sequence is 16 residues long. In germline, CDR1 is SGHNT, CDR2 YYREEE (reference sequence). The CDR3 coding sequence is TGTGCCAGCAGCTCAGGTTCCGGGGAGAATTGGTACGAGCAGTACTTC. This codes for CASSSGSGENWYEQYF.

The J gene is TRBJ2-3, the V gene TRBV7-9; 13 bases are shared with TRBD2. The germline V gene has CDR1 SEHNR and CDR2 FQNEAQ (reference sequence). V dropped 4 bases and J dropped 4; count of bases not matched to a gene: 2. The CDR3 length is 15 residues. CDR3 residues: CASSWTSGRSDTQYF. The CDR3 bases are TGTGCCAGCAGCTGGACTAGCGGGAGATCAGATACGCAGTATTTT.